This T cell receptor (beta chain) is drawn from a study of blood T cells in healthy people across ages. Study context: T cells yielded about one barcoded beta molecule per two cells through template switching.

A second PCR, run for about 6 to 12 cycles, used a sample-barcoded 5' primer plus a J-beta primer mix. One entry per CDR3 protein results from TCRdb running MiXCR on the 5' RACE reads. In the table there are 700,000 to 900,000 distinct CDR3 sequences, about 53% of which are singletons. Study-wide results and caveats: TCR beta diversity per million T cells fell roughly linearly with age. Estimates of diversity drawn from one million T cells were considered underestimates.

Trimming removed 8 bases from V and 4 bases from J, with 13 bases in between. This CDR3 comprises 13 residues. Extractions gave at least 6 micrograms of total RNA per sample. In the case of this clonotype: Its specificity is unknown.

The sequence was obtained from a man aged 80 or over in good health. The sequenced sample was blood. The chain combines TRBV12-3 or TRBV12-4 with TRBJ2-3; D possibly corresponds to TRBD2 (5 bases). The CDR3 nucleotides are TGTGCCAGCGGGCGGGCAACCTCAGATACGCAGTATTTT. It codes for CASGRATSDTQYF.